These T cell receptor beta chains were read from a single sample in a study of graft-versus-host responses after intestinal transplantation. TCRdb's table, derived via immunoSEQ multiplex PCR, lists solely in-frame clones and lacks some. The table has tens of thousands of clones, over 75% seen once. No antigen is known for these receptors. Sequenced material: unstimulated CD4+ T cells sorted from spleen or lymph node cells, taken before transplant. The receptor set was obtained from a human donor who was the organ donor for an intestinal transplant. Each CDR3 is given with its conserved first and last residue. Fields, in order: D gene, clone size, V gene, J gene, CDR3 protein, CDR3 DNA. The D gene is left open where the match is weak. Not every row has a clone size; where given, it reads once, few, many or a size class.

D: .; size: few; V: TRBV5-1; J: TRBJ1-4; CDR3: CASKAGLNEKLFF; DNA: TGCGCCAGCAAGGCAGGGCTAAATGAAAAACTGTTTTTT
D: .; size: .; V: TRBV28; J: TRBJ1-2; CDR3: CASSPTREGYTF; DNA: TGTGCCAGCAGTCCCACTAGGGAGGGCTACACCTTC
D: .; size: .; V: TRBV6-1; J: TRBJ1-1; CDR3: CASGQTNTEAFF; DNA: TGTGCCAGTGGACAGACGAACACTGAAGCTTTCTTT
D: TRBD1; size: .; V: TRBV6-1; J: TRBJ2-1; CDR3: CASRFGTGYYNEQFF; DNA: TGTGCCAGCAGATTCGGGACAGGTTATTACAATGAGCAGTTCTTC
D: TRBD1; size: .; V: TRBV19; J: TRBJ1-5; CDR3: CASRGLRTGVLPQHF; DNA: TGTGCCAGTAGGGGGCTCAGGACAGGGGTGTTGCCCCAGCATTTT
D: TRBD2; size: .; V: TRBV4-2; J: TRBJ2-3; CDR3: CASSQATSGGRTDTQYF; DNA: TGTGCCAGCAGCCAAGCAACTAGCGGGGGCCGCACAGATACGCAGTATTTT
D: TRBD1; size: .; V: TRBV5-4; J: TRBJ2-5; CDR3: CASSSGQQETQYF; DNA: TGTGCCAGCAGCTCGGGACAGCAAGAGACCCAGTACTTC
D: TRBD1; size: .; V: TRBV18; J: TRBJ2-2; CDR3: CASSSYRGQTGELFF; DNA: TGTGCCAGCTCAAGTTACAGGGGGCAAACCGGGGAGCTGTTTTTT
D: .; size: .; V: TRBV7-6; J: TRBJ2-5; CDR3: CASSPMGDSQETQYF; DNA: TGTGCCAGCAGCCCAATGGGGGACTCCCAAGAGACCCAGTACTTC
D: .; size: once; V: TRBV19; J: TRBJ1-5; CDR3: CASSIASGIQPQHF; DNA: TGTGCCAGTAGTATAGCGTCCGGTATTCAGCCCCAGCATTTT
D: .; size: .; V: TRBV23-1; J: TRBJ1-5; CDR3: CASSLGGGNQPQHF; DNA: TGCGCCAGCAGTTTAGGGGGGGGCAATCAGCCCCAGCATTTT
D: .; size: .; V: TRBV6-6; J: TRBJ2-1; CDR3: CASSYLGAGEQFF; DNA: TGTGCCAGCAGTTACTTGGGGGCAGGTGAGCAGTTCTTC
D: .; size: .; V: TRBV5-1; J: TRBJ1-1; CDR3: CASSLGVGRGNTEAFF; DNA: TGCGCCAGCAGCTTGGGGGTAGGCAGGGGGAACACTGAAGCTTTCTTT
D: TRBD1; size: once; V: TRBV11-3; J: TRBJ2-1; CDR3: CASSLGQGAHNEQFF; DNA: TGTGCCAGCAGCTTAGGCCAGGGGGCCCACAATGAGCAGTTCTTC
D: TRBD2; size: .; V: TRBV30; J: TRBJ2-3; CDR3: CAWGLAGGDTQYF; DNA: TGTGCCTGGGGACTAGCGGGGGGAGATACGCAGTATTTT
D: .; size: .; V: TRBV4-1; J: TRBJ1-5; CDR3: CASSQDLKGWRRNQPQHF; DNA: TGCGCCAGCAGCCAAGATCTTAAGGGGTGGCGCCGCAATCAGCCCCAGCATTTT
D: TRBD1; size: .; V: TRBV9; J: TRBJ1-1; CDR3: CASTPGGTGNTEAFF; DNA: TGTGCCAGCACCCCCGGCGGGACAGGGAACACTGAAGCTTTCTTT
D: TRBD1; size: .; V: TRBV6-1; J: TRBJ1-2; CDR3: CASSEVYPGGLDGYTF; DNA: TGTGCCAGCAGTGAAGTTTACCCAGGGGGTCTAGATGGCTACACCTTC
D: TRBD1; size: .; V: TRBV29-1; J: TRBJ1-1; CDR3: CSVDRDRAYTEAFF; DNA: TGCAGCGTTGATCGGGACAGGGCATACACTGAAGCTTTCTTT
D: .; size: once; V: TRBV25-1; J: TRBJ2-1; CDR3: CASSEFMRGEQFF; DNA: TGTGCCAGCAGTGAATTCATGAGGGGGGAGCAGTTCTTC
D: .; size: .; V: TRBV5-4; J: TRBJ2-1; CDR3: CASSGAGQVGVGQFF; DNA: TGTGCCAGCAGCGGAGCGGGCCAGGTTGGGGTCGGGCAGTTCTTC
D: TRBD2; size: .; V: TRBV6-1; J: TRBJ2-1; CDR3: CASSESGGPNEQFF; DNA: TGTGCCAGCAGTGAAAGCGGGGGCCCAAATGAGCAGTTCTTC
D: TRBD1; size: .; V: TRBV6-5; J: TRBJ1-1; CDR3: CAGRTAGTANTEAFF; DNA: TGTGCCGGCAGAACCGCCGGGACAGCGAACACTGAAGCTTTCTTT
D: TRBD2; size: .; V: TRBV11-3; J: TRBJ2-3; CDR3: CASSLRTSGGADTQYF; DNA: TGTGCCAGCAGCCTCCGGACTAGCGGGGGAGCAGATACGCAGTATTTT